Presented here are 17 T cell receptor beta chains from one specimen sequenced in a study of blood T cell repertoires in COVID-19. Produced via immunoSEQ multiplex PCR; TCRdb's table is partial and in-frame only. The sample yields 100,000 to 150,000 clones, roughly 90% seen once. What was sequenced was peripheral blood. These TCRs come from a man aged 50-60 years with acute or convalescent COVID-19.

J is TRBJ1-5 and V is TRBV10-2; 9 bases match TRBD1. Trimming cost V 6 bases and J 2 bases; bases outside gene matches: 5. This CDR3 region has 15 residues. In germline, CDR1 is WSHSY, CDR2 SAAADI. The CDR3 here is CASRQGAVGNQPQHF. Written as DNA, the CDR3 is TGCGCCAGCAGACAGGGGGCGGTGGGCAATCAGCCCCAGCATTTT.

The J gene is TRBJ1-4, the V gene TRBV7-8; D is perhaps TRBD1 (6 bases). The CDR3 loop spans 14 amino acids. V lost 5 bases to trimming and J lost 3 bases, with 10 bases between them. The germline gives CDR1 SGHVS, CDR2 FQNEAQ. The CDR3 bases are TGTGCCAGCAGCGTACAGGGTGCTAATGAAAAACTGTTTTTT. Translation: CASSVQGANEKLFF.

The genes are TRBV19 and TRBJ2-3, with 10 bases identical to TRBD1. The ends lost 5 bases at V and 4 bases at J; junction bases unmatched: 12. Germline CDR1 and CDR2: LNHDA and SQIVND (reference sequence). The CDR3 length is 17 residues. The CDR3 here is CASSRTGGGRRSDTQYF. The CDR3 coding sequence is TGTGCCAGTAGTCGGACAGGGGGAGGTAGGAGATCAGATACGCAGTATTTT.

The CDR3 DNA is TGTGCCAGCAGCCCTTACACAACCTCTGAAGCTTTCTTT. Its translation is CASSPYTTSEAFF. The chain combines TRBV6-6 with TRBJ1-1, with unresolved D. V lost 6 bases, J lost 6 bases, and 14 bases lay in between. Germline V lookup: CDR1 MNHNY, CDR2 SVGAGI (reference sequence). This CDR3 has 13 amino acids.

V gene TRBV28 combines with J gene TRBJ2-6, with D uncertain. V lost 5 bases and J 0 bases, leaving 11 bases between the germline ends. CDR3 length: 16 amino acids. Germline assignment: CDR1 MDHEN and CDR2 SYDVKM. This CDR3 is CASSSPTRSGANVLTF. The CDR3 DNA reads as TGTGCCAGCAGTAGCCCGACACGCTCTGGGGCCAACGTCCTGACTTTC.

This clone came up once. The gene calls are TRBV6-1 and TRBJ2-6, with 7 bases matching TRBD1. V lost 3 bases, J lost 1 base, and 9 bases stayed unmatched. There are 18 residues in the CDR3. Germline V gives CDR1 MNHNS, CDR2 SASEGT. The CDR3 sequence: CASSDPRQGRSGANVLTF. The CDR3 nucleotides are TGTGCCAGCAGTGACCCTAGACAGGGAAGGTCTGGGGCCAACGTCCTGACTTTC.

This chain connects TRBV11-3 to TRBJ2-3; D is possibly TRBD2 (6 bases). The germline V gene has CDR1 SGHNT and CDR2 YENEEA. This CDR3 is 16 amino acids long. V was trimmed by 5 bases and J by 4 bases, leaving 19 bases between them. The CDR3 coding sequence is TGTGCCAGCAGCCTAGGGTTCGGGAGTAACCCAGATACGCAGTATTTT. Translating gives CASSLGFGSNPDTQYF.

The V gene is TRBV4-1, the J gene TRBJ1-2; D remains unclear. Deletions cut 1 base from V and 7 bases from J, with 7 bases between. Germline CDR1 reads MGHRA; CDR2 reads YSYEKL. The CDR3 runs 12 residues. The DNA of the CDR3 is TGCGCCAGCAGCCAAGGCGGAACTGGCTACACCTTC. This translates into CASSQGGTGYTF.

This clone was observed a few times. J is TRBJ1-2 and V is TRBV9, with D perhaps matching TRBD1 (6 bases). Germline V gene data show CDR1 as SGDLS and CDR2 as YYNGEE. The CDR3 loop spans 13 amino acids. Trimming stripped 0 bases from V and 10 bases from J, with 13 bases between. CDR3 region: CASSVGNRVDYTF. The CDR3 nucleotides read TGTGCCAGCAGCGTAGGGAACAGGGTGGACTACACCTTC.

The V gene is TRBV2, the J gene TRBJ2-5; weak D call: TRBD2 (5 bases). Trimming took 6 bases from V and 2 from J, leaving 16 bases between them. Germline assignment: CDR1 SNHLY and CDR2 FYNNEI. The CDR3 is made up of 15 amino acids. The CDR3 region is CASRETTIPQETQYF. DNA for the CDR3: TGTGCCAGCAGGGAGACTACCATACCTCAAGAGACCCAGTACTTC.

The chain carries TRBV12-3 or TRBV12-4 and TRBJ2-7; no definite D call. This CDR3 comprises 12 residues. V was pared by 6 bases and J by 3 bases, with 9 bases between. The CDR3 here is CASRPGNYEQYF. The CDR3 DNA sequence: TGTGCCAGCAGGCCAGGAAACTACGAGCAGTACTTC.

This chain connects TRBV10-3 to TRBJ2-5; 11 bases match TRBD2. The CDR3 is 16 amino acids. With V trimmed by 6 bases and J by 2 bases, 8 bases remained unmatched. Looked up from germline, CDR1 is ENHRY and CDR2 is SYGVKD. CDR3 DNA: TGTGCCATCAGCCTGGGACTAGCGGCTCCGCAAGAGACCCAGTACTTC. Translating gives CAISLGLAAPQETQYF.

The CDR3 loop reads CASSLVGRPGQYF. Written as DNA, the CDR3 is TGTGCCAGCAGCCTGGTAGGGAGGCCAGGGCAGTACTTC. This chain joins TRBV7-8 and TRBJ2-5, with D maybe TRBD2 (6 bases). V was clipped by 5 bases and J by 11 bases, with 18 bases between them. The CDR3 consists of 13 residues. CDR1 is SGHVS and CDR2 is FQNEAQ in the germline V gene.

The chain is built from TRBV6-5 and TRBJ2-1; 7 bases are a match to TRBD1. CDR1 MNHEY and CDR2 SVGAGI come from the germline V gene. The ends lost 0 bases at V and 4 bases at J; junction bases unmatched: 6. CDR3 size: 16 residues. CDR3 sequence (DNA): TGTGCCAGCAGTTACTCCGGGACAGCCCCTTACAATGAGCAGTTCTTC. Translated, it gives CASSYSGTAPYNEQFF.

This clone has a handful of counts. The chain couples TRBV6-6 to TRBJ2-3, with a tentative D call TRBD1 (5 bases). Germline CDR1 MNHNY, CDR2 SVGAGI (reference sequence). The V gene lost 2 bases and the J gene lost 0 bases, with 12 bases spanning the gap. The CDR3 covers 16 residues. CDR3 nucleotides: TGTGCCAGCAGTTACGATGGGGCAGGGAGCACAGATACGCAGTATTTT. Its translation is CASSYDGAGSTDTQYF.

The rearrangement joins TRBV29-1 to TRBJ1-2; tentatively, D is TRBD1 (5 bases). CDR3 length equals 14 residues. Deletions cut 4 bases from V and 5 bases from J, with 17 bases between. Germline V gene lookup returns CDR1 SQVTM and CDR2 ANQGSEA. DNA for the CDR3: TGCAGCGTTGTAAACCGACAGAGAACGTATGGCTACACCTTC. The encoded protein is CSVVNRQRTYGYTF.

The chain uses TRBV29-1 and TRBJ2-1; 15 bases align to TRBD2. The length of the CDR3 is 19 residues. CDR1 and CDR2 from the germline V gene are SQVTM and ANQGSEA. J gave up 9 bases and V 4 bases, and 19 bases lay outside the gene matches. CDR3 amino acids: CSVGGTSGRTTSRFSEQFF. The CDR3 DNA sequence: TGCAGCGTTGGCGGGACTAGCGGGAGGACAACATCCCGCTTCAGTGAGCAGTTCTTC.